The 18 T cell receptor beta chains below all came from one sample that was sequenced in a study of T cell responses to AZD1222 COVID-19 vaccine. The table came from immunoSEQ multiplex PCR; TCRdb's copy has only in-frame clones and leaves some out. The sample lists approximately 110,000 clones, 75% to 90% occurring once. The sequencing here drew on peripheral blood, taken 28 days after the second AZD1222 dose. These receptor sequences come from an adult who received the AZD1222 COVID-19 vaccine.

CDR3 amino acids: CASSQEIGPTGGYGKLFF. In DNA form, the CDR3 reads TGCGCCAGCAGCCAAGAAATCGGCCCGACAGGGGGCTATGGAAAACTGTTTTTT. The chain uses TRBV4-1 and TRBJ1-4; 10 bases map to TRBD1. The CDR3 is 18 residues long. Trimming cost V 0 bases and J 10 bases; bases outside gene matches: 14. From germline, CDR1 is MGHRA and CDR2 YSYEKL.

This clone turned up a few times. Other DNA sequences in the same sample also yield this CDR3. V usage is TRBV7-2 and J usage is TRBJ1-5; weak D call: TRBD1 (6 bases). The ends were cut back, 4 bases at V and 0 bases at J, with 10 bases in the middle. The germline V gene encodes CDR1 SGHTA and CDR2 FQGNSA. The CDR3 runs 15 residues. As DNA, the CDR3 is TGTGCCAGCAGCTCGGGGGGGGCTAGCAATCAGCCCCAGCATTTT. Its protein is CASSSGGASNQPQHF.

The V gene is TRBV18, the J gene TRBJ1-5; D is ambiguous. Trimming pared 2 bases from V and 6 bases from J, leaving 11 bases between. From germline, CDR1 is KGHSH and CDR2 LQKENI. The CDR3 is made up of 14 amino acids. Here the CDR3 reads CASSPRAGSQPQHF. The DNA for the CDR3 is TGTGCCAGCTCACCAAGGGCAGGTAGTCAGCCCCAGCATTTT.

This chain links TRBV28 with TRBJ2-1; D possibly corresponds to TRBD1 (7 bases). This CDR3 is built from 15 residues. V was shortened by 8 bases and J by 5 bases, with 19 bases between the two germline ends. CDR1 and CDR2 (germline): MDHEN, SYDVKM. The CDR3 is CASRLGGDSHNEQFF. The CDR3 DNA reads TGTGCCAGCCGATTAGGCGGGGACAGCCACAATGAGCAGTTCTTC.

The chain carries TRBV11-2 and TRBJ1-4, with 7 bases aligning to TRBD1. CDR1 is SGHAT and CDR2 is FQNNGV in the germline V gene. The CDR3 sequence is 12 residues long. Trimming took 4 bases from V and 13 from J; bases not matched to a gene: 6. Here the CDR3 reads CASSSVRGGLFF. The CDR3 DNA follows: TGTGCCAGCAGCTCGGTCAGGGGGGGACTGTTTTTT. Full variable domain (remainder filled in from reference TRBV11-2 and TRBJ1-4): EAGVAQSPRYKIIEKRQSVAFWCNPISGHATLYWYQQILGQGPKLLIQFQNNGVVDDSQLPKDRFSAERLKGVDSTLKIQPAKLEDSAVYLCASSSVRGGLFFGSGTQLSVL.

This chain links TRBV18 with TRBJ2-3; D is unresolved. Germline V gene data show CDR1 as KGHSH and CDR2 as LQKENI. The CDR3 contains 12 residues. The V gene lost 0 bases and the J gene lost 14 bases, with 12 bases spanning the gap. The CDR3: CASSPPTGPAYF. Here the CDR3 DNA reads TGTGCCAGCTCACCACCTACGGGCCCCGCGTATTTT.

The rearrangement uses TRBV4-1 and TRBJ1-2; 8 bases agree with TRBD1. The germline V gene has CDR1 MGHRA and CDR2 YSYEKL. The CDR3 has 14 amino acids. V shed 5 bases, J shed 4 bases, and the junction held 6 bases outside the gene matches. The DNA of the CDR3 is TGCGCCAGCAGCACCTTCGACAGGGGCTATGGCTACACCTTC. This translates into CASSTFDRGYGYTF.

J is TRBJ2-5 and V is TRBV7-9; 9 nucleotides match TRBD2. The trim removed 2 bases at V and 1 base at J, leaving 8 bases unmatched. The germline V gene encodes CDR1 SEHNR and CDR2 FQNEAQ (reference sequence). The CDR3 spans 17 residues. The CDR3 loop reads CASSLRFAGGSQETQYF. CDR3 nucleotide sequence: TGTGCCAGCAGCTTACGATTTGCGGGGGGGAGCCAAGAGACCCAGTACTTC.

This sequence joins TRBV5-4 and TRBJ2-1; 7 bases map to TRBD1. Germline CDR1 and CDR2: SGHNT and YYREEE (reference sequence). The V gene end was trimmed by 4 bases and the J gene end by 5 bases; junction bases not matched to a gene: 6. CDR3 length: 14 residues. DNA of the CDR3: TGTGCCAGCAGCCCCCAGACAGGGAACAATGAGCAGTTCTTC. Protein sequence: CASSPQTGNNEQFF.

The rearrangement joins TRBV5-4 to TRBJ2-1, with 10 bases that match TRBD2. Germline CDR1 reads SGHNT; CDR2 reads YYREEE (reference sequence). CDR3 length equals 16 residues. V shed 0 bases, J shed 7 bases, and the junction held 7 bases outside the gene matches. The CDR3 loop reads CASSLGPSGGLNEQFF. In nucleotides, the CDR3 is TGTGCCAGCAGCTTGGGGCCTAGCGGGGGCCTGAATGAGCAGTTCTTC.

The rearrangement uses TRBV11-2 and TRBJ1-3; TRBD1 aligns across 10 bases. The CDR3 runs to 16 residues. CDR1 is SGHAT, CDR2 FQNNGV, per germline. V shed 1 base and J 6 bases; nucleotides not matched to a gene: 6. CDR3 coding DNA: TGTGCCAGCAGCTTAGTTCCGGGACAGGGGACAAACACCATATATTTT. Amino acids: CASSLVPGQGTNTIYF.

By share, this clone ranks as medium-sized (0.01 to 0.1%). The chain combines TRBV11-2 with TRBJ1-1, with no clear D. CDR1 is SGHAT and CDR2 is FQNNGV in the germline V gene. Trimming left V 1 base short and J 5 bases short, with 8 bases between. The length of the CDR3 is 13 residues. The CDR3 loop reads CASSLGVMTEAFF. CDR3 sequence (DNA): TGTGCCAGCAGCTTAGGGGTCATGACTGAAGCTTTCTTT.

The V gene is TRBV11-3, the J gene TRBJ2-3; D ambiguous. The CDR3 is 15 amino acids. Germline CDR1 and CDR2: SGHNT and YENEEA. The V end was cut by 1 base, the J end by 6 bases, with 14 bases between. As DNA, the CDR3 is TGTGCCAGCAGCTTAGGGGGAACCTCTCGGGATACGCAGTATTTT. Translating it yields CASSLGGTSRDTQYF. Full variable domain (rest looked up from reference TRBV11-3 and TRBJ2-3): EAGVVQSPRYKIIEKKQPVAFWCNPISGHNTLYWYLQNLGQGPELLIRYENEEAVDDSQLPKDRFSAERLKGVDSTLKIQPAELGDSAVYLCASSLGGTSRDTQYFGPGTRLTVL.

The chain carries TRBV27 and TRBJ2-5; D perhaps matches TRBD1 (5 bases). Germline values: CDR1 MNHEY, CDR2 SMNVEV (reference sequence). V lost 2 bases and J 5 bases, leaving 9 bases between the germline ends. The CDR3 runs to 13 residues. The CDR3 coding sequence is TGTGCCAGCAGTTTACAGGGTAGGGAGACCCAGTACTTC. It codes for CASSLQGRETQYF.

The chain has TRBV7-3 and TRBJ2-6; TRBD1 might be the D (6 bases). V dropped 5 bases and J dropped 0 bases, with 14 bases sitting between them. There are 17 residues in the CDR3. Germline CDR1 reads SGHTA; CDR2 reads FQGTGA. The DNA for the CDR3 is TGTGCCAGCAGCCCCGACAGGTGGGGCTCTGGGGCCAACGTCCTGACTTTC. As protein: CASSPDRWGSGANVLTF.

The chain recombines TRBV5-4 with TRBJ2-3; 10 nucleotides align to TRBD2. This CDR3 has 14 residues. The junction had 3 bases not matched to a gene; V was cut back by 4 bases and J by 4 bases. The germline gives CDR1 SGHNT, CDR2 YYREEE (reference sequence). The CDR3 here is CASSLAGVADTQYF. The CDR3 nucleotides are TGTGCCAGCAGCCTAGCGGGGGTGGCAGATACGCAGTATTTT.

This clone was counted once. The chain uses TRBV5-6 and TRBJ2-7; TRBD1 aligns across 7 bases. Germline CDR1 SGHDT, CDR2 YYEEEE. CDR3 length: 15 residues. Trimming took 4 bases from V and 7 from J; bases not matched to a gene: 14. The CDR3 DNA reads as TGTGCCAGCAGCCCCGAAGGACAGGATTTATGGGAGCAGTACTTC. This encodes CASSPEGQDLWEQYF.

The chain is built from TRBV18 and TRBJ2-7; 8 bases line up with TRBD2. The V gene end was trimmed by 3 bases and the J gene end by 2 bases; junction bases not matched to a gene: 3. The CDR3 runs to 14 residues. Germline V gene data show CDR1 as KGHSH and CDR2 as LQKENI. CDR3 protein: CASSPAGGAYEQYF. Written as DNA, the CDR3 is TGTGCCAGCTCACCGGCCGGGGGGGCCTACGAGCAGTACTTC.